This entry features one TCR beta chain sequence. The sample is drawn from a study of beta chain features in type 1 diabetes. Trimming left V 5 bases short and J 5 bases short, with 15 bases between. Looked up from germline, CDR1 is SGHNT and CDR2 is YENEEA. The CDR3 contains 14 residues. The isolated RNA, all of it, was reverse transcribed, so expressed TCRB transcripts were what got sequenced. Assay used: immunoSEQ multiplex PCR; TCRdb lists only in-frame clones, some missing. This sample has about 130,000 clones, with 9.2% found just once. Sequences were obtained from central memory CD4+ T cells from blood. This sequence was found in a man younger than 35 in good health. This chain uses TRBV11-3 with TRBJ2-5; D perhaps matches TRBD2 (5 bases). The CDR3, as DNA: TGTGCCAGCAGCCCCCGTACGGGGAGCGAGACCCAGTACTTC. Translating gives CASSPRTGSETQYF.